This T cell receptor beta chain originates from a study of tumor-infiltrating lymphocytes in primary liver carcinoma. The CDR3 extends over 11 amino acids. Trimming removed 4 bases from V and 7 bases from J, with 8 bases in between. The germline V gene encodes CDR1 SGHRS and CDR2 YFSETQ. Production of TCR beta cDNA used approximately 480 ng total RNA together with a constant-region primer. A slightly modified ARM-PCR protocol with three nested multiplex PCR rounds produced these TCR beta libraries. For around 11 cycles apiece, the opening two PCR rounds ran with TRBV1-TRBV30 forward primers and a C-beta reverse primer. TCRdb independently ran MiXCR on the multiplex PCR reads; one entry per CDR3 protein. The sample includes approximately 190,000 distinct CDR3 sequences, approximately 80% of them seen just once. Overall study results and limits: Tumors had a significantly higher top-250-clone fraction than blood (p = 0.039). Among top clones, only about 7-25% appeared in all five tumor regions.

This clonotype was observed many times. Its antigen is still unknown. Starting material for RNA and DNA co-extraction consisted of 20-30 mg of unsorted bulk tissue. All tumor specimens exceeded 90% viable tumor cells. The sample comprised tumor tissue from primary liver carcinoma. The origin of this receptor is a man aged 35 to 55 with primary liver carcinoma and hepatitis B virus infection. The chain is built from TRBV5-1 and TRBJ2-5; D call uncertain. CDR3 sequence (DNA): TGCGCCAGCAGCGATTTGGGGACCCAGTACTTC. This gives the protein CASSDLGTQYF.